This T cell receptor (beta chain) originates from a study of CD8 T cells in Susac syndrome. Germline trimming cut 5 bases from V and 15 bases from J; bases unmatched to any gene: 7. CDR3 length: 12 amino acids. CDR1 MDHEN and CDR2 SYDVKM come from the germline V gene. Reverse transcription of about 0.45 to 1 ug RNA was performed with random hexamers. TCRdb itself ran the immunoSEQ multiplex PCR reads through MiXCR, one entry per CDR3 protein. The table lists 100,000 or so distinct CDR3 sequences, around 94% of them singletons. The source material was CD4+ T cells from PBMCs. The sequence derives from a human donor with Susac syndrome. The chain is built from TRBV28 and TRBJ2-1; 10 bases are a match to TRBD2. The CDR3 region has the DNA TGTGCCAGCAGTCCCCGGACTAGCGGCCGGTTCTTC. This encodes CASSPRTSGRFF.